The T cell receptor beta chain described here comes from a study of blood T cell repertoires in COVID-19. On the study more broadly: COVID-19 samples collected from the United States, Italy and Spain covered acute and convalescent phases.

Residents of 24 US areas, aged about 18 to 95 years, made up the participants. Cohort 3 recovered donors had two negative PCRs, clearance, or symptom resolution. Sequencing was performed with immunoSEQ multiplex PCR; in TCRdb, only in-frame clones are kept and a portion is missing. This table holds about 190,000 clones, less than 85% found once. The CDR3 sequence is 14 residues long. V was clipped by 5 bases and J by 6 bases; unmatched bases: 5. In germline, CDR1 is LNHDA, CDR2 SQIVND (reference sequence). The sample consisted of PBMCs or T cells enriched from blood (not recorded which). J is TRBJ2-1 and V is TRBV19; 9 nucleotides line up with TRBD2. The sequence came from a young woman who had recovered from COVID-19. The chain's CDR3 is CASSRGLATNEQFF. In nucleotides, the CDR3 is TGTGCCAGTAGTCGCGGACTAGCGACCAATGAGCAGTTCTTC.